Listed below are T cell receptor beta chains from one sample, sequenced in a study of OX40 agonist ivuxolimab in advanced cancers. TCRdb keeps only in-frame clones here, not all; method: immunoSEQ multiplex PCR. Of tens of thousands of clones in the sample, roughly 90% were seen once. The input for sequencing was CD4+ or CD8+ T cells sorted from blood, taken in a trial of the OX40 agonist ivuxolimab. The origin of the receptors is an adult with an advanced solid tumor such as melanoma, head and neck, liver or kidney cancer. Both conserved end residues are part of each CDR3. The D gene is left open where the match is weak. Clone size is not always given. Where it is, it says once, few, many or a class for expanded clones.

j_call v_call d_call clone_size cdr3_nt cdr3_aa
TRBJ1-4 TRBV10-2 NA NA TGCGCCAACGCTCGGGAAAAACTGTTTTTT CANAREKLFF
TRBJ2-2 TRBV5-1 NA NA TGCGCCAGCAGCCGCATATCGACCGGGGAGCTGTTTTTT CASSRISTGELFF
TRBJ2-2 TRBV5-4 NA NA TGTGCCAGCAGCTCCTACAGGGAAAACACCGGGGAGCTGTTTTTT CASSSYRENTGELFF
TRBJ2-1 TRBV5-3 NA NA TGTGCCAGAAGCTTGGAACCAACCCGGGACCTATGGGGATACAATGAGCAGTTCTTC CARSLEPTRDLWGYNEQFF
TRBJ2-7 TRBV11-2 NA NA TGTGCCAGCACCCAGAGGGGGGAGCAGTACTTC CASTQRGEQYF
TRBJ2-3 TRBV13 NA NA TGTGCCAGCAGCTTAGGGCGGGGCCCCCCCACAGATACGCAGTATTTT CASSLGRGPPTDTQYF
TRBJ1-5 TRBV18 NA NA TGTGCCAGCTCACCCGACAGCAATCAGCCCCAGCATTTT CASSPDSNQPQHF
TRBJ1-1 TRBV20-1 TRBD1 few TGCAGTGCCGCCGGGACAGCTGAAGCTTTCTTT CSAAGTAEAFF
TRBJ1-3 TRBV2 NA NA TGTGCCAGCAGTACAGGAAACACCATATATTTT CASSTGNTIYF
TRBJ1-3 TRBV9 NA NA TGTGCCAGCAGCTCTCCGCAGGGCGGAAACACCATATATTTT CASSSPQGGNTIYF
TRBJ1-6 TRBV2 TRBD1 NA TGTGCCAGCAGTGGGGACAGGTCCTATAATTCACCCCTCCACTTT CASSGDRSYNSPLHF
TRBJ1-4 TRBV19 NA NA TGTGCCAGTAGAACACAGGGATCCTCAACTAATGAAAAACTGTTTTTT CASRTQGSSTNEKLFF
TRBJ2-2 TRBV7-8 TRBD1 NA TGTGCCAGCAGCCAAAGGACAGGGTTATACACCGGGGAGCTGTTTTTT CASSQRTGLYTGELFF
TRBJ2-2 TRBV2 TRBD2 NA TGTGCCAGCAGTGATAGGCCTAGCGGGGCCGGGGAGCTGTTTTTT CASSDRPSGAGELFF
TRBJ2-3 TRBV18 TRBD2 NA TGTGCCAGCTCACCCTACCAGCGGGGGCCCTATAGCACAGATACGCAGTATTTT CASSPYQRGPYSTDTQYF
TRBJ2-5 TRBV7-9 TRBD2 NA TGTGCCAGCAGCAGAGGGACTAGAGGTCCGCAAGAGACCCAGTACTTC CASSRGTRGPQETQYF
TRBJ2-1 TRBV10-3 TRBD2 NA TGTGCCATCAGTGGTAGTGGACTAGCGGGGAACAATGAGCAGTTCTTC CAISGSGLAGNNEQFF
TRBJ1-1 TRBV7-2 NA NA TGTGCCAGCAGCTTAGCGCGACAGTCGAACACTGAAGCTTTCTTT CASSLARQSNTEAFF
TRBJ2-3 TRBV5-4 NA NA TGTGCCAGCAGCTTGGGATCAGATCCAATTACGCAGTATTTT CASSLGSDPITQYF
TRBJ1-1 TRBV6-6 NA NA TGTGCCAGCAGTACAGGGAGGCAGTCGGACCCCGAAGCTTTCTTT CASSTGRQSDPEAFF
TRBJ2-5 TRBV7-8 TRBD2 NA TGTGCCAGCAGCCTGGGCGGGGCTAATCCACGGGAGGAGCAGTACTTC CASSLGGANPREEQYF
TRBJ1-3 TRBV4-1 TRBD1 NA TGCGCCAGCAGCCGAGACGGACAGGGAGCTGGAAACACCATATATTTT CASSRDGQGAGNTIYF
TRBJ2-3 TRBV7-9 TRBD2 NA TGTGCCAGCAGCCCTCGGGGGGAAAACACAGATACGCAGTATTTT CASSPRGENTDTQYF
TRBJ2-3 TRBV5-4 NA NA TGTGCCAGCAGCGGCCCCATTGAAGATACGCAGTATTTT CASSGPIEDTQYF
TRBJ1-3 TRBV4-1 TRBD1 once TGCGCCAGCAGCTTATCAACAGGGGGAAAAGGAAACACCATATATTTT CASSLSTGGKGNTIYF
TRBJ1-4 TRBV19 NA once TGTGCCAGTAGTATAGGCCAGAGTAATGAAAAACTGTTTTTT CASSIGQSNEKLFF
TRBJ2-7 TRBV5-1 NA NA TGCGCCAGCAGCACTGGACAGTTCTACGAGCAGTACTTC CASSTGQFYEQYF
TRBJ2-7 TRBV6-5 NA NA TGTGCCAGCAGAAAAGGGGGTACCCCCTACGAGCAGTACTTC CASRKGGTPYEQYF
TRBJ2-2 TRBV5-4 NA NA TGTGCCAGCAGCTTGGGTGGCAGGGAGAACACCGGGGAGCTGTTTTTT CASSLGGRENTGELFF
TRBJ2-5 TRBV10-2 NA NA TGCGCCAGCGGGGCAGGGGAGACCCAGTACTTC CASGAGETQYF
TRBJ2-5 TRBV4-2 NA few TGTGCCAGCAGCCCAGGGGAAGCGGGGAAGGGGGAGACCCAGTACTTC CASSPGEAGKGETQYF
TRBJ2-3 TRBV6-6 NA once TGTGCCAGCACTGGCGGGCCGTTCACAGATACGCAGTATTTT CASTGGPFTDTQYF
TRBJ2-1 TRBV5-6 TRBD2 NA TGTGCCAGCAGCTACATGGGACTAGCGGGGTTCAATGAGCAGTTCTTC CASSYMGLAGFNEQFF
TRBJ2-2 TRBV4-1 NA NA TGCGCCAGCAGCCAAGTTTGGGGGGTCAACGCCGGGGAGCTGTTTTTT CASSQVWGVNAGELFF
TRBJ1-4 TRBV30 NA NA TGTGCCTGGACCGACCGGGGGCCTGGGGAAAAACTGTTTTTT CAWTDRGPGEKLFF
TRBJ1-2 TRBV5-4 NA NA TGTGCCAGCAGCTATGAGACTAAAGATGGCTACACCTTC CASSYETKDGYTF
TRBJ1-6 TRBV19 NA NA TGTGCCAGTAGTAACCGGGCAAGTAATTCACCCCTCCACTTT CASSNRASNSPLHF
TRBJ1-4 TRBV6-1 TRBD1 NA TGTGCCAGCAGGACAGGGGCAACTAATGAAAAACTGTTTTTT CASRTGATNEKLFF
TRBJ2-3 TRBV18 NA NA TGTGCCAGCTCACCCGCTTCAGATACGCAGTATTTT CASSPASDTQYF
TRBJ2-2 TRBV1 NA NA TGCACCAGCAGCCAAGACGACAGGGACGGGGAGCTGTTTTTT CTSSQDDRDGELFF
TRBJ2-5 TRBV7-9 NA NA TGTGCCAGCAGCACTTCCACGAGGAGCTTCCAAGAGACCCAGTACTTC CASSTSTRSFQETQYF
TRBJ2-5 TRBV27 NA NA TGTGCCAGCAGTAAACAGTACCAAGAGACCCAGTACTTC CASSKQYQETQYF
TRBJ1-2 TRBV2 NA NA TGTGCCAGCAGTGCGGGGCAGGGGATTCGGTTAAATGGCTACACCTTC CASSAGQGIRLNGYTF
TRBJ2-3 TRBV7-2 NA NA TGTGCCAGCAGTCCGGGTCTTTCCACAGATACGCAGTATTTT CASSPGLSTDTQYF
TRBJ2-7 TRBV7-9 NA NA TGTGCCAGCAGCCCCTTAGAGCCCACCTACGAGCAGTACTTC CASSPLEPTYEQYF
TRBJ2-2 TRBV6-1 NA NA TGTGCCAGCAGTGGGTCGGGACACTCCCTGAACACCGGGGAGCTGTTTTTT CASSGSGHSLNTGELFF
TRBJ2-2 TRBV6-1 TRBD1 NA TGTGCCAGCAACACAGGGGGCGCGGGCGGGGAGCTGTTTTTT CASNTGGAGGELFF
TRBJ2-5 TRBV30 NA NA TGTGCCTGGAGCCGAAATCTAGGGGGGAGGGAGACCCAGTACTTC CAWSRNLGGRETQYF
TRBJ1-1 TRBV27 NA once TGTGCCAGCAGACAGGGACACCAATCCACTGAAGCTTTCTTT CASRQGHQSTEAFF
TRBJ1-5 TRBV19 NA NA TGTGCCACCCCACCCCGCTATAGCAATCAGCCCCAGCATTTT CATPPRYSNQPQHF
TRBJ1-6 TRBV4-1 TRBD1 NA TGCGCCAGCAGTCCGACAGGGACCGATAATTCACCCCTCCACTTT CASSPTGTDNSPLHF
TRBJ1-2 TRBV6-1 NA NA TGTGCCAGCATCAGGTCCAGGGGCAGCTATGGCTACACCTTC CASIRSRGSYGYTF